This T cell receptor beta chain derives from a study of T cells after yellow fever vaccination (dated by TCRdb to about 2019). At the level of the whole study: Libraries from fractions with low cell numbers were prepared with the SMART-Seq v4 Ultra Low Input RNA kit. To follow T-cell clones before and after both primary and booster YFV17D yellow fever vaccination, bulk TCR alpha and beta repertoires underwent longitudinal sequencing. Two healthy male donors, one aged 18 to 29 and one aged 30 to 40 years, made up the cohort. Blood was drawn at multiple timepoints before and after primary and secondary immunization, with bulk PBMC replicates and cell subsets isolated. Overall study results and their limits: After the booster, most clones that had expanded after primary vaccination were detected again (approximately 95% of CD4 and about 88% of CD8), suggesting broad maintenance of memory. Because abundant contaminating clonotypes from the bulk population could be contained in FACS-sorted repertoires, computational filtering was required. Compared with the primary T-cell response, the secondary T-cell response was faster but weaker, reaching its peak on day 5 rather than on day 15. A small fraction of clonotypes showed up in both the CD4 and CD8 compartments, probably as a result of convergent recombination. Because only a couple of donors were included in the study, the extent to which the findings can be generalized is limited.

Notes on this clonotype: Its antigen is still unknown. One base away there is no much larger clone; base qualities are not given.

According to the study, the label for this sample's treatment or condition signals: live attenuated yellow fever vaccine strain. At every blood-draw timepoint, two biological replicates of bulk PBMCs were collected. A standard Ficoll-Paque protocol was used to isolate PBMCs from peripheral blood. RNA was extracted with TriZol from bulk PBMCs, CD4 and CD8 fractions, and dextramer-positive and dextramer-negative fractions. From a lookup of the germline V gene, CDR1 and CDR2 are MNHEY and SVGEGT. From cysteine to phenylalanine, the CDR3 is 18 amino acids long. Kept here is only the CDR3 DNA, which spans 54 bases and is read in frame from base 1. Cut back by 4 bases and 0 bases, the V and J ends lie 19 bases apart. Synthesis of TCR cDNA relied on 5'RACE template switching, a step that introduced a universal primer site along with unique molecular identifiers. cDNA synthesis was primed from both the TCR alpha and TCR beta constant segments. Two PCR steps were used to amplify libraries, with sample barcodes and sequencing adapters being added in the second step. Libraries were sequenced on Illumina HiSeq 2500 (2x100 bp) or NovaSeq (2x150 bp). Regarding the original processing steps: Reads were demultiplexed and collapsed into UMI consensus sequences with MIGEC, and V(D)J alignment was performed with MiXCR. Vaccine-responding clonotypes were identified with edgeR using replicate PBMC samples, with FDR below 0.01 and a log2 fold change above 5 up to day 15 being required. CD4 or CD8 identity was assigned to each bulk clonotype according to whether the clonotype was present at higher abundance in the sequenced CD4 repertoire or the sequenced CD8 repertoire. TCRdb trimmed the raw reads at Q25, called clones with MiXCR and kept productive beta chains. Each entry merges the rows of one CDR3 protein and shows their most common DNA and genes. These V and J calls originate from TCRdb's pipeline instead of the authors' own analysis. In all, the sample holds a few hundred thousand distinct CDR3 sequences, and 7% to 9% of those were seen once. Of the sample, around 17% falls within the top ten clones.

This clonotype originated in a man in his late teens or twenties who received the YFV17D yellow fever vaccine. Sequences were derived from PBMCs, sampled about 49 days after the first yellow fever vaccination. The chain employs TRBV6-2 or TRBV6-3 and TRBJ1-5, with TRBD1 perhaps the D gene, on 6 matching bases. In nucleotide form, the sequence is TGTGCCAGCAGTTCATTCACAGGGTTCGATACTAGCAATCAGCCCCAGCATTTT. Its protein reads: CASSSFTGFDTSNQPQHF.